The sequence of this T cell receptor (beta chain) was determined in a study of radiotherapy plus CTLA-4 blockade in lung cancer. Whole-study context: Of all patients, under 20% responded objectively and around 31% showed disease control. Broader study findings: Among blood TCR repertoires after radiotherapy plus ipilimumab, tumor-derived clones expanded.

Profiling relied on immunoSEQ multiplex PCR, and the TCRdb table lists in-frame clones only, not all of them. This table holds about 60,000 clones, roughly 76% found once. Germline lookup yields CDR1 MNHEY and CDR2 SVGAGI. V shed 10 bases and J shed 4 bases, with 14 bases lying between them. This CDR3 is built from 12 residues. This clone was found once. Its antigen is as yet unknown. This chain links TRBV6-5 with TRBJ2-7; possibly TRBD1 for D (6 bases). The source was peripheral blood, collected from a patient treated with radiotherapy plus ipilimumab. The sequence derives from a human donor with non-small cell lung cancer who had a complete response to radiotherapy plus ipilimumab. The CDR3 DNA reads TGTGCCACCGGACAGAGGAGGTACGAGCAGTACTTC. Translating gives CATGQRRYEQYF.